Below, 22 T cell receptor beta chains from the same sample are listed, as sequenced in a study of blood T cell repertoires in COVID-19. Profiled with immunoSEQ multiplex PCR; TCRdb holds only in-frame clones, not every one. The sample includes roughly 330,000 clones, 75% to 90% seen only once; the top ten take less than 5.5%. The sample was PBMCs or T cells enriched from blood (not recorded which). All receptors derive from a young man who had recovered from COVID-19.

V is TRBV9 and J is TRBJ2-1; 11 bases are shared with TRBD2. The J segment lost 6 bases and the V segment lost 4 bases, leaving 12 bases of the junction unmatched. Germline V gene sequence: CDR1 SGDLS, CDR2 YYNGEE. CDR3 length: 17 residues. This CDR3 is CASSPRVAGGSGNEQFF. The CDR3 DNA sequence: TGTGCCAGCAGCCCCCGGGTAGCGGGGGGGTCCGGCAATGAGCAGTTCTTC.

The chain employs TRBV5-1 and TRBJ2-5; a possible D gene is TRBD1 (5 bases). V lost 2 bases and J 2 bases, leaving 13 bases between the germline ends. Germline CDR1 and CDR2: SGHRS and YFSETQ. CDR3 length: 15 amino acids. This CDR3 reads CASSLGAGTQETQYF. Here the CDR3 DNA reads TGCGCCAGCAGCTTAGGGGCCGGAACACAAGAGACCCAGTACTTC.

The V call is TRBV7-3, the J call TRBJ1-1; 7 nucleotides match TRBD1. The CDR3 spans 19 residues. Trimming removed 0 bases from V and 0 bases from J; junction bases left unmatched: 13. Germline values: CDR1 SGHTA, CDR2 FQGTGA. The CDR3 coding sequence is TGTGCCAGCAGCTTAACCGGGGCAGGGGGTGAAGGGATGAACACTGAAGCTTTCTTT. This sequence encodes CASSLTGAGGEGMNTEAFF.

The chain is built from TRBV27 and TRBJ2-2; 8 bases line up with TRBD1. The V gene's germline CDR1 is MNHEY and CDR2 SMNVEV (reference sequence). The CDR3 totals 15 residues. V was clipped by 4 bases and J by 4 bases; unmatched bases: 5. The CDR3 region has the DNA TGTGCCAGCAGTTGGGGACAGGAAGGCACCGGGGAGCTGTTTTTT. Amino acid sequence: CASSWGQEGTGELFF.

This chain connects TRBV24-1 to TRBJ2-2; 12 bases map to TRBD2. The CDR3 is made up of 18 amino acids. The V segment lost 0 bases and the J segment 0 bases; nucleotides outside the gene matches: 1. From germline, CDR1 is KGHDR and CDR2 SFDVKD. This CDR3 is CATSDLTSGGPNTGELFF. The CDR3 DNA is TGTGCCACCAGTGATTTGACTAGCGGGGGGCCGAACACCGGGGAGCTGTTTTTT.

The chain joins TRBV27 to TRBJ1-6; 7 bases fit TRBD1. This CDR3 is 15 amino acids long. Germline CDR1 and CDR2: MNHEY and SMNVEV (reference sequence). V shed 3 bases, J shed 8 bases, and the junction held 7 bases outside the gene matches. In nucleotides, the CDR3 is TGTGCCAGCAGTTTGCCCCGACAGGGTTATTCACCCCTCCACTTT. Residues: CASSLPRQGYSPLHF.

The rearrangement joins TRBV27 to TRBJ2-7, with 7 bases lining up with TRBD2. The CDR3 spans 14 residues. The ends lost 8 bases at V and 6 bases at J; junction bases unmatched: 13. Germline CDR1 and CDR2: MNHEY and SMNVEV (reference sequence). DNA for the CDR3: TGTGCCAGCCGCGTTGGGGGGGGTCTAGGCGAGCAGTACTTC. Protein sequence: CASRVGGGLGEQYF.

The V gene is TRBV6-5, the J gene TRBJ2-7, with 8 bases fitting TRBD1. V lost 4 bases, J lost 3 bases, and 2 bases stayed unmatched. CDR1 is MNHEY, CDR2 SVGAGI, per germline. The CDR3 loop spans 13 amino acids. In nucleotides, the CDR3 is TGTGCCAGCAGTTCAGGGACAGGCTACGAGCAGTACTTC. Protein sequence: CASSSGTGYEQYF.

The sample holds one count of this clone. The CDR3 sequence is CASSWGRKRGTEAFF. The CDR3 nucleotides are TGTGCCAGCAGCTGGGGGAGGAAAAGGGGCACTGAAGCTTTCTTT. V is TRBV3-1 (or the pseudogene TRBV3-2) and J is TRBJ1-1; D perhaps matches TRBD1 (5 bases). This CDR3 region has 15 residues. Germline V CDR1 and CDR2: LGHDT, YNNKEL (reference sequence). V was pared by 5 bases and J by 4 bases, with 17 bases between.

In its sample, this clone was seen a few times. The V gene is TRBV2, the J gene TRBJ1-2, with 8 bases lining up with TRBD1. Germline assignment: CDR1 SNHLY and CDR2 FYNNEI. The V gene end was trimmed by 2 bases and the J gene end by 6 bases; junction bases not matched to a gene: 8. The length of the CDR3 is 15 residues. In DNA form, the CDR3 reads TGTGCCAGCAGTGAACAGGGGCAGGGGGCACATGGCTACACCTTC. It is translated as CASSEQGQGAHGYTF.

The chain combines TRBV5-1 with TRBJ1-3; D perhaps matches TRBD1 (6 bases). Trimming took 3 bases from V and 1 from J, leaving 14 bases between them. The CDR3 is 16 amino acids. CDR1 and CDR2 from the germline V gene are SGHRS and YFSETQ. CDR3 DNA: TGCGCCAGCAGCTATGGGGGCTCAAGGTCTGGAAACACCATATATTTT. Protein product: CASSYGGSRSGNTIYF.

This rearrangement joins TRBV6-5 to TRBJ1-6; tentative D call: TRBD1 (6 bases). The germline CDR1 and CDR2 sequences are MNHEY and SVGAGI. The CDR3 is 15 amino acids. The V gene lost 5 bases and the J gene lost 7 bases, with 15 bases spanning the gap. CDR3 nucleotide sequence: TGTGCCAGCAGTCCCTTACTGGGGGCAAATTCACCCCTCCACTTT. It is translated as CASSPLLGANSPLHF.

The V and J genes are TRBV18 and TRBJ1-2, with 7 positions matching TRBD1. V dropped 4 bases and J dropped 5; count of bases not matched to a gene: 7. Germline assignment: CDR1 KGHSH and CDR2 LQKENI. This CDR3 region has 14 residues. CDR3 loop: CASSLKTGQYGYTF. The CDR3 DNA is TGTGCCAGCTCACTTAAGACAGGGCAATATGGCTACACCTTC.

The chain has TRBV28 and TRBJ1-6; the D gene is possibly TRBD1 (5 bases). V dropped 5 bases and J dropped 7 bases, with 24 bases sitting between them. CDR1 and CDR2 (germline): MDHEN, SYDVKM. This CDR3 is 18 amino acids long. CDR3 region: CASSLSYPQGKDNSPLHF. The DNA of the CDR3 is TGTGCCAGCAGTCTAAGCTACCCTCAGGGCAAAGACAATTCACCCCTCCACTTT.

The rearrangement uses TRBV5-6 and TRBJ1-2; 8 bases agree with TRBD1. Germline assignment: CDR1 SGHDT and CDR2 YYEEEE. This CDR3 comprises 13 residues. Trimming cost V 4 bases and J 4 bases; bases outside gene matches: 3. CDR3 in amino acids: CASSTGGGYGYTF. The CDR3 DNA reads TGTGCCAGCAGCACAGGGGGAGGCTATGGCTACACCTTC. Drawing the rest from reference TRBV5-6 and TRBJ1-2, the complete variable domain is DAGVTQSPTHLIKTRGQQVTLRCSPKSGHDTVSWYQQALGQGPQFIFQYYEEEERQRGNFPDRFSGHQFPNYSSELNVNALLLGDSALYLCASSTGGGYGYTFGSGTRLTVV.

CDR3 loop: CASSRPWDGEGNSPLHF. CDR3 bases: TGTGCCAGCAGCCGACCCTGGGACGGGGAGGGAAATTCACCCCTCCACTTT. This chain uses TRBV21-1 with TRBJ1-6. TRBV21-1 is tagged as a pseudogene. This CDR3 contains 17 residues.

The chain combines TRBV28 with TRBJ1-5; a possible D gene is TRBD1 (5 bases). The CDR3 is 15 residues long. V lost 2 bases and J 6 bases, leaving 14 bases between the germline ends. Germline values: CDR1 MDHEN, CDR2 SYDVKM. The CDR3 loop is CASSLRGSWGQPQHF. The CDR3 region has the DNA TGTGCCAGCAGTTTAAGGGGATCCTGGGGTCAGCCCCAGCATTTT.

This chain connects TRBV15 to TRBJ1-2; 8 nucleotides agree with TRBD1. The CDR3 has 14 residues. Trimming cost V 5 bases and J 8 bases; bases outside gene matches: 10. Per the germline V gene, CDR1 is LNHNV and CDR2 is YYDKDF (reference sequence). Here the CDR3 DNA reads TGTGCCACCAGCGACCCCGACAGGGGAAGGGGCTACACCTTC. This translates into CATSDPDRGRGYTF.

This chain joins TRBV6-5 and TRBJ1-4; 10 bases fit TRBD1. Trimming at V came to 7 bases and at J to 10 bases, leaving 9 bases not matched to a gene. This CDR3 region has 14 residues. Germline CDR1 MNHEY, CDR2 SVGAGI. CDR3 in amino acids: CASTTGTGARKLFF. For the CDR3, the DNA is TGTGCCAGCACCACCGGGACAGGGGCACGAAAACTGTTTTTT.

This clone was observed once. The chain combines TRBV2 with TRBJ1-2, with 7 nucleotides matching TRBD1. The CDR3 loop spans 13 amino acids. The junction had 5 bases not matched to a gene; V was cut back by 6 bases and J by 4 bases. Germline V gene lookup returns CDR1 SNHLY and CDR2 FYNNEI. The chain's CDR3 is CASSGQGVYGYTF. CDR3 DNA: TGTGCCAGCAGCGGGCAGGGGGTCTATGGCTACACCTTC.

CDR3: CASSVGQSTHGKGTDTQYF. The CDR3 DNA reads TGTGCCAGCAGCGTCGGACAGTCCACCCATGGAAAAGGCACAGATACGCAGTATTTT. The V call is TRBV9, the J call TRBJ2-3, with D perhaps TRBD1 (6 bases). Germline values: CDR1 SGDLS, CDR2 YYNGEE. The CDR3 has 19 amino acids. The V end was cut by 2 bases, the J end by 1 base, with 23 bases between.

The chain uses TRBV19 and TRBJ2-3; D not resolved. V lost 2 bases, J lost 7 bases, and 10 bases lay in between. This CDR3 has 13 amino acids. The V gene's germline CDR1 is LNHDA and CDR2 SQIVND (reference sequence). The CDR3 here is CASSISEVHTQYF. DNA for the CDR3: TGTGCCAGTAGTATATCCGAGGTGCATACGCAGTATTTT.